This is a list of T cell receptor beta chains from one sample in a study of post-analysis software for immune sequencing data. TCRdb re-called the PCR reads through MiXCR, storing one row per CDR3 protein. The data hold about 540,000 distinct CDR3 sequences, with 30% to 40% observed a single time. Sequencing was carried out using blood. The source of these receptors is a girl aged 2-17 years with multiple sclerosis. The CDR3 runs from the conserved cysteine through the conserved F or W. A D gene is named only where the DNA matches it firmly. A row's size may be missing; if present it is once, few, many or a size class.

d_call clone_size j_call v_call cdr3_nt cdr3_aa
- few TRBJ2-1 TRBV11-2 TGTGCCAGCAGCATGAACGGGGGCCCCTACAATGAGCAGTTCTTC CASSMNGGPYNEQFF
TRBD2 few TRBJ2-3 TRBV29-1 TGCAGCGCTATTGTGGGGGGGACCCAACGCTTAATTACTAGCACAGATACGCAGTATTTT CSAIVGGTQRLITSTDTQYF
- - TRBJ1-2 TRBV2 TGTGCCAGCAGTGAGGTGTCGACGAACTATGGCTACACCTTC CASSEVSTNYGYTF
- few TRBJ2-3 TRBV9 TGTGCCAGCAGCAGCCGGGACCAGGGAATCACAGATACGCAGTATTTT CASSSRDQGITDTQYF
TRBD1 once TRBJ2-1 TRBV12-3/TRBV12-4 TGTGCCAGCAGTTTAGTTCGACAGGGGGCGGGCAATGAGCAGTTCTTC CASSLVRQGAGNEQFF
- many TRBJ2-7 TRBV4-1 TGCGCCAGCAGCCAAGAAACAGGGTTCGAGCAGTACTTC CASSQETGFEQYF
- - TRBJ2-3 TRBV5-1 TGCGCCGGCAGCTTGGCCAAGGCCTCACAGATTAGCACAGATACGCAGTATTTT CAGSLAKASQISTDTQYF
TRBD1 - TRBJ1-6 TRBV13 TGTGCCAGCAGCGTAGGGGGCAATTCACCCCTCCACTTT CASSVGGNSPLHF
- - TRBJ2-1 TRBV7-8 TGTGCCAGCAGGGCAACCGGCTCGAGCTCCTACAATGAGCAGTTCTTC CASRATGSSSYNEQFF
- - TRBJ2-5 TRBV6-5 TGTGCCAGCGTAGGGCAGGGACTCCCCTACGGGCAGTACTTC CASVGQGLPYGQYF
- once TRBJ2-1 TRBV4-1 TGCGCCAGCAGCCAAGTCGGACCTGGCACGTACAATGAGCAGTTCTTC CASSQVGPGTYNEQFF
- few TRBJ2-3 TRBV6-4 TGTGCCAGCATGAGGACTCGAAGCACAGATACGCAGTATTTT CASMRTRSTDTQYF
- - TRBJ2-7 TRBV20-1 TGCAGTGCTCGGGGAGCGGGCCACGAGCAGTACTTC CSARGAGHEQYF
- - TRBJ2-6 TRBV28 TGTGCCGTACATCCGGGACGGCTCTCTGGGGCCAACGTCCTGACTTTC CAVHPGRLSGANVLTF
- few TRBJ2-7 TRBV7-9 TGTGCCAGCAGCACGACCGGGACACCCCACTCCTACGAGCAGTACTTC CASSTTGTPHSYEQYF
TRBD1 once TRBJ2-7 TRBV6-1 TGTGCCAGCAGCGACCCGCTGACAGGGGACCTCACCTACGAGCAGTACTTC CASSDPLTGDLTYEQYF
- few TRBJ2-3 TRBV27 TGTGCCAGCAGTACCTTACAGAGCACAGATACGCAGTATTTT CASSTLQSTDTQYF
- - TRBJ2-7 TRBV5-1 TGCGCCAGCAGCTTGTGGGGGCTGAACTACGAGCAGTACTTC CASSLWGLNYEQYF
- - TRBJ1-2 TRBV29-1 TGCAGCGTTGAAGGCGATTTTGCAGGGTCTAACTATGGCTACACCTTC CSVEGDFAGSNYGYTF
TRBD2 few TRBJ2-7 TRBV13 TGTGCCAGCAGCGCCCTTCCAGCGGGGGACTACGAGCAGTACTTC CASSALPAGDYEQYF
- few TRBJ2-5 TRBV2 TGTGCCAGCAGTGAGCGGCTAGCAGAAGAGACCCAGTACTTC CASSERLAEETQYF
- - TRBJ2-2 TRBV12-3/TRBV12-4 TGTGCCAGCAGCCGGCAAGGGCTCGGTGTGGACACCGGGGAGCTGTTTTTT CASSRQGLGVDTGELFF
- once TRBJ2-2 TRBV18 TGTGCCAGCTCACCACTGGCAGAGGCAATCTCCGGGGAGCTGTTTTTT CASSPLAEAISGELFF
- - TRBJ1-2 TRBV6-5 TGTGCCAGCAGTTACCAAGTGGGGTATGGCTACACCTTC CASSYQVGYGYTF
TRBD1 - TRBJ2-5 TRBV6-1 TGTGCCAGCAGCCCCATGTGGGACAGGGCTGGGGAGGAAGAGACCCAGTACTTC CASSPMWDRAGEEETQYF
- - TRBJ2-5 TRBV5-5 TGTGCCAGCAGCCCACAGACAGGTCAAGAGACCCAGTACTTC CASSPQTGQETQYF
TRBD1 - TRBJ2-5 TRBV10-3 TGTGCCACCCTTTCTTCGGGAGGACAGGGGGAAGAGACCCAGTACTTC CATLSSGGQGEETQYF
TRBD2 few TRBJ2-3 TRBV5-1 TGCGCCAGCAGCTTGAGGATAGCGGGGAGGTTTACAGATACGCAGTATTTT CASSLRIAGRFTDTQYF
- few TRBJ2-5 TRBV10-3 TGTGCCATCAGTAGGGAGCGGCAAGAGACCCAGTACTTC CAISRERQETQYF
- - TRBJ2-2 TRBV6-2/TRBV6-3 TGTGCCAGCAGTTTTGAAGGGAACACCGGGGAGCTGTTTTTT CASSFEGNTGELFF
- - TRBJ1-4 TRBV10-2 TGCGCCAGCAGTGAGTCACAGGGCCGCGGTCCGTTTTTT CASSESQGRGPFF
TRBD1 - TRBJ1-1 TRBV3-1 TGTGCCAGCAGCCTTCTGGAGGGGGCGGACACTGAAGCTTTCTTT CASSLLEGADTEAFF
- few TRBJ2-3 TRBV20-1 TGCAGTGCTAGAGATCAAGCTAGCACAGATACGCAGTATTTT CSARDQASTDTQYF
- - TRBJ1-2 TRBV6-1 TGTGCCAGCAGCTCCTTTGTTTCTGGGGGCCGGAACTATGGCTACACCTTC CASSSFVSGGRNYGYTF
TRBD1 - TRBJ2-3 TRBV6-2/TRBV6-3 TGTGCCAGCAGAGCCGGGACAGGGGTCTTTCGAGAAGATACGCAGTATTTT CASRAGTGVFREDTQYF
- - TRBJ2-5 TRBV7-3 TGTGCCAGCAGCTTAATGGTCGGAGAGACCCAGTACTTC CASSLMVGETQYF
- - TRBJ2-1 TRBV2 TGTGCCAGCAGTGGCCAGGGAATCCGTGGTGAGCAGTTCTTC CASSGQGIRGEQFF
- few TRBJ2-7 TRBV20-1 TGCAGTGCCCCAAGAAAGTACGAGCAGTACTTC CSAPRKYEQYF
- - TRBJ2-1 TRBV7-9 TGTGCCGGCAGCTTGGGGAGCTCCTACAATGAGCAGTTCTTC CAGSLGSSYNEQFF
TRBD2 - TRBJ2-3 TRBV12-3/TRBV12-4 TGTGCCAGCAGCTCTATAACCGGGACTAGCGGGGTAACAGATACGCAGTATTTT CASSSITGTSGVTDTQYF
TRBD2 - TRBJ2-7 TRBV20-1 TGCAGTGCTAGAGTTACTAGCGGCCCCTACGAGCAGTACTTC CSARVTSGPYEQYF
TRBD1 few TRBJ2-7 TRBV5-6 TGTGCCAGCAGAAAGGGACAGGGCTCCCCCTACGAGCAGTACTTC CASRKGQGSPYEQYF
- - TRBJ2-3 TRBV12-3/TRBV12-4 TGTGCCAGCAGTCCCACTAGCAGGGGCACAGATACGCAGTATTTT CASSPTSRGTDTQYF
- - TRBJ2-3 TRBV7-9 TGTGCCAGCAGCTCGCAGGCTAGCACAGATACGCAGTATTTT CASSSQASTDTQYF
- - TRBJ2-1 TRBV29-1 TGCGGGGGGGGACACACCAATGAGCAGTTCTTC CGGGHTNEQFF